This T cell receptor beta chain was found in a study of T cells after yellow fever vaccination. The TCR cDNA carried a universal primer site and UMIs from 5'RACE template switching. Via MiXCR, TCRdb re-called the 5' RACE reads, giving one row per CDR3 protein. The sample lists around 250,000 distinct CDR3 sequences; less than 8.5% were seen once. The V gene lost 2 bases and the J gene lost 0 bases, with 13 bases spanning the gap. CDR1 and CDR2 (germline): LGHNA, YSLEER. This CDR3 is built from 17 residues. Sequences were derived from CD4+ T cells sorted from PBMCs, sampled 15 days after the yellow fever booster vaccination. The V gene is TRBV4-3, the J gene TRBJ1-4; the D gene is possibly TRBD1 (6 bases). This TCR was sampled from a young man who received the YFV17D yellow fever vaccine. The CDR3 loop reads CASSQFGRGSTNEKLFF. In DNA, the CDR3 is TGCGCCAGCAGCCAATTTGGCAGGGGCTCAACTAATGAAAAACTGTTTTTT.